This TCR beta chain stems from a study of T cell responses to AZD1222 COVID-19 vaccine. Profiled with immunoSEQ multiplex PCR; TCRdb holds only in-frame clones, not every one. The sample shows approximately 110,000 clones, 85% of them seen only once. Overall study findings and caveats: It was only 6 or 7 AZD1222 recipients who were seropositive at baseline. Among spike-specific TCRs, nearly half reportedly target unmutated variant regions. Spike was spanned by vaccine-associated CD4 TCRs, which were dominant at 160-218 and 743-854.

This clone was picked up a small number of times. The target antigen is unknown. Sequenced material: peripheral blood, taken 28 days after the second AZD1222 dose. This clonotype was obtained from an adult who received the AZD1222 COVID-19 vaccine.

The CDR3 reads CASSKIYSGGEQFF. Written as DNA, the CDR3 is TGTGCCAGCAGCAAAATCTATAGCGGGGGGGAGCAGTTCTTC. The rearrangement joins TRBV5-8 to TRBJ2-1; 10 positions match TRBD2. The CDR3 is made up of 14 amino acids. CDR1 and CDR2 (germline): SGHTS, YDEGEE. V was pared by 4 bases and J by 10 bases, with 8 bases of the junction left unmatched.